This is a list of T cell receptor beta chains from one sample in a study of tumor-infiltrating lymphocytes in localized non-small cell lung cancer. Repertoires were generated with immunoSEQ multiplex PCR, while TCRdb's copy carries only in-frame clones and drops some. The sample yields approximately 15,000 clones, under 75% seen once. The sequencing input was lung tumor tissue. The receptors originated from a human donor with non-small cell lung cancer. Both conserved end residues are part of each CDR3. The D gene is left open where the match is weak. Expanded clones get a size class; other rows say once, few or many, or leave the size out.

.,TRBJ2-3,.,TRBV5-6,CASSLAGARDTQYF,TGTGCCAGCAGCTTGGCAGGAGCCCGAGATACGCAGTATTTT
.,TRBJ2-1,.,TRBV10-2,CASSDTRRDTEQFF,TGCGCCAGCAGTGATACCAGACGGGACACGGAGCAGTTCTTC
.,TRBJ2-1,.,TRBV2,CASSGSGEQFF,TGTGCCAGCAGTGGGTCAGGGGAGCAGTTCTTC
.,TRBJ2-2,.,TRBV7-6,CASSLIGTSNTGELFF,TGTGCCAGCAGTCTTATCGGGACATCGAACACCGGGGAGCTGTTTTTT
.,TRBJ2-3,.,TRBV11-3,CASSGVSYTQYF,TGTGCCAGCAGCGGAGTTTCGTATACGCAGTATTTT
.,TRBJ1-2,.,TRBV30,CAWRDGLRTTNYGYTF,TGTGCCTGGAGGGACGGCCTCAGGACCACTAACTATGGCTACACCTTC
.,TRBJ2-7,.,TRBV7-8,CASSLEVLGSSYEQYF,TGTGCCAGCAGCTTAGAAGTCTTGGGGTCCTCCTACGAGCAGTACTTC
.,TRBJ1-1,.,TRBV11-2,CASSLEGAVRTEAFF,TGTGCCAGCAGCTTAGAAGGGGCGGTGCGCACTGAAGCTTTCTTT
.,TRBJ1-1,TRBD1,TRBV7-2,CASSPTGARNTEAFF,TGTGCCAGCAGCCCCACAGGGGCCAGGAACACTGAAGCTTTCTTT
once,TRBJ2-5,.,TRBV21-1,CASSRPLRTSGGGQETQYF,TGTGCCAGCAGCAGACCCCTTCGGACTAGCGGGGGGGGACAAGAGACCCAGTACTTC
once,TRBJ2-7,.,TRBV9,CASSVGGVGSYEQYF,TGTGCCAGCAGCGTAGGGGGGGTGGGATCCTACGAGCAGTACTTC
.,TRBJ2-7,.,TRBV19,CASSTPGRKENEQYF,TGTGCCAGTAGTACCCCGGGGAGAAAGGAGAACGAGCAGTACTTC
.,TRBJ2-7,.,TRBV18,CASSPGGYPYEQYF,TGTGCCAGCTCACCCGGTGGGTACCCCTACGAGCAGTACTTC
few,TRBJ2-5,.,TRBV2,CASNRQVQETQYF,TGTGCCAGCAATCGACAGGTCCAAGAGACCCAGTACTTC
.,TRBJ1-2,TRBD1,TRBV5-6,CASSQEAQGGSVRGYTF,TGTGCCAGCAGCCAGGAGGCACAGGGGGGGTCCGTTCGGGGCTACACCTTC
few,TRBJ1-4,.,TRBV19,CASSDWGHTNEKLFF,TGTGCCAGTAGTGATTGGGGACATACTAATGAAAAACTGTTTTTT
.,TRBJ1-4,TRBD1,TRBV7-2,CASSTPLQGAIANEKLFF,TGTGCCAGCAGCACACCGTTACAGGGGGCGATTGCCAATGAAAAACTGTTTTTT
.,TRBJ1-5,TRBD1,TRBV5-5,CASSFSGTALSNQPQHF,TGTGCCAGCAGCTTCTCCGGGACAGCCCTATCAAATCAGCCCCAGCATTTT
.,TRBJ1-5,.,TRBV4-1,CASSQDRAGNQPQHF,TGCGCCAGCAGCCAAGATAGGGCTGGCAATCAGCCCCAGCATTTT
few,TRBJ1-1,.,TRBV21-1,CASSKEVGSMNTEAFF,TGTGCCAGCAGCAAAGAGGTAGGGAGTATGAACACTGAAGCTTTCTTT
few,TRBJ2-6,TRBD1,TRBV7-2,CASSVTGASGANVLTF,TGTGCCAGCAGCGTGACAGGGGCGTCTGGGGCCAACGTCCTGACTTTC
few,TRBJ2-1,.,TRBV11-3,CASSLARADEQFF,TGTGCCAGCAGCTTAGCCAGAGCGGATGAGCAGTTCTTC
.,TRBJ2-6,TRBD1,TRBV27,CATTRDRSLSGANVLTF,TGTGCCACCACCCGGGACAGATCCCTCTCTGGGGCCAACGTCCTGACTTTC
.,TRBJ2-3,.,TRBV9,CASSVASENTQYF,TGTGCCAGCAGCGTAGCTTCAGAAAATACGCAGTATTTT
.,TRBJ1-1,.,TRBV27,CASSLSQAVGTEAFF,TGTGCCAGCAGTTTATCGCAGGCAGTTGGCACTGAAGCTTTCTTT
.,TRBJ1-2,.,TRBV19,CASRGTWGGGYTF,TGTGCCAGCAGGGGAACCTGGGGCGGTGGCTACACCTTC
.,TRBJ2-3,TRBD1,TRBV29-1,CSVQDRGWADTQYF,TGCAGCGTTCAGGACAGGGGCTGGGCAGATACGCAGTATTTT
few,TRBJ1-1,TRBD1,TRBV9,CASSRIPDRAKNTEAFF,TGTGCCAGCAGCCGAATTCCGGACAGGGCGAAGAACACTGAAGCTTTCTTT
.,TRBJ1-6,.,TRBV28,CAAGYNSPLHF,TGTGCTGCGGGTTATAATTCACCCCTCCACTTT
.,TRBJ1-1,.,TRBV28,CASSLSAPRTEAFF,TGTGCCAGCAGTTTATCGGCCCCGAGGACTGAAGCTTTCTTT
.,TRBJ2-7,.,TRBV27,CASSPEQGGSYEQYF,TGTGCCAGCAGTCCGGAACAAGGGGGCTCCTACGAGCAGTACTTC
.,TRBJ1-1,.,TRBV7-2,CASSLGGGGTEAFF,TGTGCCAGCAGCTTAGGTGGGGGGGGCACTGAAGCTTTCTTT
.,TRBJ2-5,.,TRBV21-1,CASRVTTGRVQGIETQYF,TGTGCCAGCCGGGTAACCACAGGGAGGGTTCAGGGGATAGAGACCCAGTACTTC
.,TRBJ1-1,.,TRBV18,CASSPSAGRIEAFF,TGTGCCAGCTCACCATCGGCGGGGCGGATCGAAGCTTTCTTT
.,TRBJ1-1,.,TRBV19,CASKANTEAFF,TGTGCCAGTAAGGCGAACACTGAAGCTTTCTTT
once,TRBJ1-1,.,TRBV9,CASSVIRDHTEAFF,TGTGCCAGCAGCGTAATAAGGGATCACACTGAAGCTTTCTTT
.,TRBJ1-2,.,TRBV28,CASSLGRGNYGYTF,TGTGCCAGCAGTTTGGGCAGGGGCAACTATGGCTACACCTTC
.,TRBJ1-5,.,TRBV7-8,CASSLEQGGNQPQHF,TGTGCCAGCAGCTTAGAACAGGGTGGCAATCAGCCCCAGCATTTT
.,TRBJ2-7,.,TRBV5-1,CASSLAKGGAGSSYEQYF,TGCGCCAGCAGCTTGGCCAAGGGGGGGGCCGGCTCTTCCTACGAGCAGTACTTC
medium-sized,TRBJ2-1,.,TRBV27,CASSLSREDLSSYNEQFF,TGTGCCAGCAGTTTATCCAGGGAAGATTTGAGCTCCTACAATGAGCAGTTCTTC
.,TRBJ1-4,.,TRBV19,CASSILPGASNEKLFF,TGTGCCAGTAGTATCCTCCCGGGGGCCAGTAATGAAAAACTGTTTTTT
.,TRBJ2-6,.,TRBV4-2,CASRQGGANVLTF,TGTGCCAGCAGACAGGGTGGGGCCAACGTCCTGACTTTC
.,TRBJ2-5,.,TRBV7-2,CASSRQTGIGETQYF,TGTGCCAGCAGCCGCCAAACAGGGATAGGGGAGACCCAGTACTTC
.,TRBJ1-5,TRBD1,TRBV6-5,CASSYKRQGSNQPQHF,TGTGCCAGCAGTTATAAGCGACAGGGCAGCAATCAGCCCCAGCATTTT
once,TRBJ2-5,.,TRBV5-1,CASSLGQITAGQETQYF,TGCGCCAGCAGCTTGGGACAGATTACGGCGGGCCAAGAGACCCAGTACTTC
.,TRBJ2-7,TRBD1,TRBV5-1,CASSLDRGYEQYF,TGCGCCAGCAGCTTGGACAGGGGGTACGAGCAGTACTTC
.,TRBJ2-7,.,TRBV7-2,CASSSGRYEQYF,TGTGCCAGCAGCTCGGGTCGCTACGAGCAGTACTTC